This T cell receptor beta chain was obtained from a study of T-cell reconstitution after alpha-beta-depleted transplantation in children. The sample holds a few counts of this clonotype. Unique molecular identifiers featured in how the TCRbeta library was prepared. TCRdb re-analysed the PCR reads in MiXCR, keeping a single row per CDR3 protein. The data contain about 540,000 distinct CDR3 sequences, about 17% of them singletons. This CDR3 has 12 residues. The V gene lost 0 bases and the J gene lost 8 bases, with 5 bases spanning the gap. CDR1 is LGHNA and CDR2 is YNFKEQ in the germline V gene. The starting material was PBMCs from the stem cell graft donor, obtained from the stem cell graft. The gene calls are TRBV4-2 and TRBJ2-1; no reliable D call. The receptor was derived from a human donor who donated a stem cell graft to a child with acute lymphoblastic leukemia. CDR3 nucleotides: TGTGCCAGCAGCCAAGATTCACATGAGCAGTTCTTC. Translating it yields CASSQDSHEQFF.